The next 22 T cell receptor beta chains were all read from a single sample in a study of blood T cell repertoires in COVID-19. Method: immunoSEQ multiplex PCR; TCRdb's copy keeps in-frame clones and lacks some. The table lists some 22,000 clones, 65% to 90% of them singletons. Sequencing input: peripheral blood. All receptors derive from a man in his 70s with acute or convalescent COVID-19.

CDR3 DNA: TGCAGCGTTGAAGACTCGGGACAGTCCAACACCGGGGAGCTGTTTTTT. Its protein product is CSVEDSGQSNTGELFF. This chain uses TRBV29-1 with TRBJ2-2, with 7 bases matching TRBD1. The CDR3 is 16 residues long. The V gene's germline CDR1 is SQVTM and CDR2 ANQGSEA. The V and J ends lost 0 bases and 2 bases, in that order; junction bases with no gene match: 6.

The chain recombines TRBV7-2 with TRBJ2-7, with TRBD1 as a possible D gene (5 bases). Trimming left V 5 bases short and J 6 bases short, with 14 bases between. Germline values: CDR1 SGHTA, CDR2 FQGNSA. The CDR3 consists of 13 residues. CDR3 region: CASSPQGRSEQYF. CDR3 nucleotide sequence: TGTGCCAGCAGCCCCCAGGGCAGGAGCGAGCAGTACTTC. Combining the CDR3 with reference TRBV7-2 and TRBJ2-7 gives the whole variable domain GAGVSQSPSNKVTEKGKDVELRCDPISGHTALYWYRQSLGQGLEFLIYFQGNSAPDKSGLPSDRFSAERTGGSVSTLTIQRTQQEDSAVYLCASSPQGRSEQYFGPGTRLTVT.

The chain has TRBV3-1 (or the pseudogene TRBV3-2) and TRBJ2-1; TRBD2 matches at 8 bases. The CDR3 totals 14 residues. Germline lookup yields CDR1 LGHDT and CDR2 YNNKEL (reference sequence). Trimming cost V 4 bases and J 5 bases; bases outside gene matches: 4. CDR3 region: CASSPRTSHNEQFF. The CDR3 nucleotides are TGTGCCAGCAGCCCCCGGACTAGCCACAATGAGCAGTTCTTC.

DNA for the CDR3: TGTGCCAGCAGCTTCCCACAGGGGTCCGGCACCGGGGAGCTGTTTTTT. This translates into CASSFPQGSGTGELFF. The rearrangement links TRBV5-4 to TRBJ2-2; 7 positions agree with TRBD1. V was clipped by 2 bases and J by 4 bases; unmatched bases: 8. The length of the CDR3 is 16 residues. Per germline, CDR1 SGHNT and CDR2 YYREEE (reference sequence).

This rearrangement joins TRBV19 to TRBJ1-6; the match to TRBD1 covers 11 bases. Germline-derived CDR1 and CDR2 are LNHDA and SQIVND (reference sequence). The CDR3 has 17 residues. Unmatched junction bases numbered 4, after V lost 6 bases and J lost 0 bases. The CDR3 coding sequence is TGTGCCAGTAGAGGGACAGGGGGAAGCTCCTATAATTCACCCCTCCACTTT. This sequence encodes CASRGTGGSSYNSPLHF.

This chain uses TRBV12-3 or TRBV12-4 with TRBJ1-2; TRBD1 matches 9 bases. After removal of 7 bases from V and 3 bases from J, the junction contained 3 bases not matched to a gene. CDR3 length equals 13 residues. The CDR3 region has the DNA TGTGCCAGCACCCGGGACAGGGACTATGGCTACACCTTC. Translated, it gives CASTRDRDYGYTF.

The chain carries TRBV18 and TRBJ1-5, with D tentatively TRBD1 (5 bases). The CDR3 is 17 amino acids. V gave up 5 bases and J gave up 3 bases, with 20 bases separating them. Germline CDR1 is KGHSH and CDR2 is LQKENI. Here the CDR3 DNA reads TGTGCCAGCTCAAAATCTCGGAGGGACGGGAACAATCAGCCCCAGCATTTT. The encoded protein is CASSKSRRDGNNQPQHF.

V gene TRBV6-5 combines with J gene TRBJ1-1; D unresolved. Germline CDR1 and CDR2: MNHEY and SVGAGI. The CDR3 totals 13 residues. With 8 bases removed from V and 4 bases from J, the gap between germline ends came to 14 bases. The CDR3, as DNA: TGTGCCAGCTCCCCAACCGAGGGCACTGAAGCTTTCTTT. Its protein product is CASSPTEGTEAFF.

This clone showed up just once. This rearrangement joins TRBV10-3 to TRBJ1-1; the D gene is possibly TRBD1 (5 bases). V was pared by 3 bases and J by 1 base, with 6 bases between. This CDR3 has 13 residues. The germline V gene has CDR1 ENHRY and CDR2 SYGVKD. The DNA for the CDR3 is TGTGCCATCAGTGACCAGGGGAACACTGAAGCTTTCTTT. This gives the protein CAISDQGNTEAFF.

CDR3 DNA: TGTGCCAGCAGTTTGGGGGGGCGGGGACTCACCGGGGAGCTGTTTTTT. Residues: CASSLGGRGLTGELFF. This chain links TRBV27 with TRBJ2-2, with a tentative D call TRBD2 (7 bases). Trimming cost V 3 bases and J 4 bases, with 15 bases left between them. The CDR3 spans 16 residues. The germline gives CDR1 MNHEY, CDR2 SMNVEV (reference sequence).

V usage is TRBV9 and J usage is TRBJ2-1; no definite D call. The CDR3 spans 15 residues. CDR1 is SGDLS, CDR2 YYNGEE, per germline. V lost 3 bases to trimming and J lost 2 bases, with 12 bases between them. CDR3 sequence reads: CASSGSKPPYNEQFF. CDR3 in DNA: TGTGCCAGCAGCGGTAGCAAGCCGCCCTACAATGAGCAGTTCTTC.

The chain has TRBV15 and TRBJ1-5, with TRBD1 as a possible D gene (6 bases). CDR3 size: 16 residues. Trimming took off 5 bases at V and 0 bases at J, with 14 bases between the two ends. Germline V lookup: CDR1 LNHNV, CDR2 YYDKDF (reference sequence). The DNA of the CDR3 is TGTGCCACCAGCCCCCGGGGGGGCTATAGCAATCAGCCCCAGCATTTT. This translates into CATSPRGGYSNQPQHF.

The rearrangement uses TRBV28 and TRBJ1-2, with 9 bases that match TRBD1. V shed 6 bases and J 4 bases; nucleotides not matched to a gene: 9. This CDR3 has 15 residues. CDR1 and CDR2 (germline): MDHEN, SYDVKM. CDR3 nucleotides: TGTGCCAGCAGAACCGGGACAGGGTATGCCTATGGCTACACCTTC. Protein product: CASRTGTGYAYGYTF.

The gene calls are TRBV28 and TRBJ1-5; tentatively, D is TRBD1 (6 bases). CDR1 and CDR2 from the germline V gene are MDHEN and SYDVKM. V was cut by 8 bases and J by 5 bases, with 16 bases left in between. The CDR3 is made up of 14 amino acids. CDR3 DNA: TGTGCCAGCCCGTCAGGACAGCAGGATCAGCCCCAGCATTTT. Amino acid sequence: CASPSGQQDQPQHF.

This rearrangement joins TRBV30 to TRBJ1-1; D is possibly TRBD1 (6 bases). The CDR3 loop spans 11 amino acids. Germline assignment: CDR1 GTSNPN and CDR2 SVGIG (reference sequence). Trimming pared 2 bases from V and 14 bases from J, leaving 15 bases between. Written as DNA, the CDR3 is TGTGCCTGGAGTCGGACAGCCGAGGTGTTCTTT. Its translation: CAWSRTAEVFF.

In its sample, this clone was seen a few times. The chain has TRBV27 and TRBJ2-7, with a possible D match to TRBD2 (5 bases). Trimming took off 3 bases at V and 6 bases at J, with 21 bases between the two ends. The CDR3 contains 16 residues. Per germline, CDR1 MNHEY and CDR2 SMNVEV (reference sequence). The CDR3: CASSLIEWRGPGEQYF. CDR3 bases: TGTGCCAGCAGTTTGATCGAATGGCGAGGGCCGGGCGAGCAGTACTTC.

The CDR3 DNA reads as TGTGCCAGCAGTAAGGAGCGGTTCGCCATCCCGGCCAACGTCCTGACTTTC. It codes for CASSKERFAIPANVLTF. The V gene is TRBV6-2 or TRBV6-3, the J gene TRBJ2-6, with D possibly being TRBD2 (5 bases). CDR1 is MNHEY, CDR2 SVGEGT, per germline. The V end was cut by 5 bases, the J end by 6 bases, with 20 bases between. The CDR3 sequence is 17 residues long.

V is TRBV10-3 and J is TRBJ1-1; D gene ambiguous. Germline V lookup: CDR1 ENHRY, CDR2 SYGVKD. V lost 3 bases, J lost 1 base, and 6 bases lay in between. The CDR3 has 13 amino acids. CDR3 sequence reads: CAISDTQNTEAFF. The CDR3 nucleotides read TGTGCCATCAGTGATACTCAGAACACTGAAGCTTTCTTT.

This chain connects TRBV18 to TRBJ2-2; D ambiguous. There are 16 residues in the CDR3. Trimming shortened V by 4 bases and J by 1 base, and 13 bases separated the two germline ends. CDR1 is KGHSH and CDR2 is LQKENI in the germline V gene. This CDR3 is CASSRAIPLNTGELFF. In DNA, the CDR3 is TGTGCCAGCTCACGAGCCATCCCGCTGAACACCGGGGAGCTGTTTTTT. The complete variable domain, with remaining parts taken from reference TRBV18 and TRBJ2-2, reads NAGVMQNPRHLVRRRGQEARLRCSPMKGHSHVYWYRQLPEEGLKFMVYLQKENIIDESGMPKERFSAEFPKEGPSILRIQQVVRGDSAAYFCASSRAIPLNTGELFFGEGSRLTVL.

The rearrangement joins TRBV18 to TRBJ2-1; 7 bases map to TRBD1. The CDR3 has 16 residues. After removal of 3 bases from V and 6 bases from J, the junction contained 11 bases not matched to a gene. Germline V gives CDR1 KGHSH, CDR2 LQKENI. The CDR3 spells CASSPSRDSNSNEQFF. CDR3 bases: TGTGCCAGCTCACCGAGCCGGGACAGTAACAGCAATGAGCAGTTCTTC.

This chain uses TRBV6-5 with TRBJ2-3, with D perhaps matching TRBD2 (6 bases). The CDR3 has 13 amino acids. V dropped 10 bases and J dropped 3 bases, with 14 bases sitting between them. Germline V gene data show CDR1 as MNHEY and CDR2 as SVGAGI. In nucleotides, the CDR3 is TGTGCCACGCGGGGCCCGGCGACAGATACGCAGTATTTT. Encoded protein: CATRGPATDTQYF.

The genes are TRBV11-2 and TRBJ2-2; 10 bases are a match to TRBD1. With 5 bases clipped from V and 5 bases from J, the junction kept 8 bases outside the gene matches. Germline V lookup: CDR1 SGHAT, CDR2 FQNNGV. The CDR3 is 16 residues long. Here the CDR3 reads CASSPPGQGYTGELFF. The CDR3 region has the DNA TGTGCCAGCAGCCCACCGGGACAGGGGTATACCGGGGAGCTGTTTTTT.